This is a list of T cell receptor beta chains from one sample in a study of type 1 and type 2 diabetes patients. TCRdb redid the calling of the multiplex PCR reads with MiXCR, one entry per CDR3 protein. The sample includes 250,000 or so distinct CDR3 sequences, around 47% of them seen just once. The source material was peripheral blood mononuclear cells (PBMCs). Source of these receptors: a man younger than 30 with type 2 diabetes. Both conserved end residues are part of each CDR3. A D gene is named only where the DNA matches it firmly. The size field is filled for only some rows; it gives once, few, many or a size class.

clone_size	d_call	v_call	j_call	cdr3_nt	cdr3_aa
NA	NA	TRBV7-3	TRBJ2-1	TGTGCCAGCAGCTTGGGCGGACAAGGTGATGAGCAGTTCTTC	CASSLGGQGDEQFF
many	NA	TRBV25-1	TRBJ2-3	TGTGCCAGCAGTGAGAGGGGGGCAGGCGATACGCAGTATTTT	CASSERGAGDTQYF
many	TRBD2	TRBV12-3/TRBV12-4	TRBJ2-6	TGTGCCAGCACGGCGGGGGCTGGGGCCAACGTCCTGACTTTC	CASTAGAGANVLTF
NA	NA	TRBV7-2	TRBJ2-7	TGTGCCAGCAGCCGAAAGACAACCTACGAGCAGTACTTC	CASSRKTTYEQYF
NA	NA	TRBV2	TRBJ2-3	TGTGCCAGCAGTGATTTGGCGATAGATACGCAGTATTTT	CASSDLAIDTQYF
NA	TRBD1	TRBV20-1	TRBJ1-1	TGCAGTGCTAGAGACAGTGGACAGGGGCGTACTGAAGCTTTCTTT	CSARDSGQGRTEAFF
NA	NA	TRBV4-1	TRBJ1-4	TGCGCCAGCAGCCAAGATTTGGTCGCGGTGGCTCATGAAAAACTGTTTTTT	CASSQDLVAVAHEKLFF
NA	TRBD1	TRBV7-2	TRBJ1-1	TGTGCCAGCAGCTCTAGAGGTGCCAGCCGAAGAGGACAGGAAGCCTTCTTT	CASSSRGASRRGQEAFF
few	TRBD2	TRBV19	TRBJ2-1	TGTGCCAGTAGTATCACTAGCGGGTACAATGAGCAGTTCTTC	CASSITSGYNEQFF
few	NA	TRBV7-2	TRBJ2-5	TGTGCCAGCAGCTTAATGGGCACCCAAGAGACCCAGTACTTC	CASSLMGTQETQYF